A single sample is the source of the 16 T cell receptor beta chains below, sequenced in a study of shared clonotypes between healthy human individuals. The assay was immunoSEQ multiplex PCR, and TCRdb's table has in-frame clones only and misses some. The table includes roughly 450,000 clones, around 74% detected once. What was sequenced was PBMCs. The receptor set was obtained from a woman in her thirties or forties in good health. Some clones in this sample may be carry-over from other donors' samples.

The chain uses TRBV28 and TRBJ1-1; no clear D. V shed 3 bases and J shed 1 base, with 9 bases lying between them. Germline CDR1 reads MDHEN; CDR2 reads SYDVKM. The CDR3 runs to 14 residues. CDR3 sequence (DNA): TGTGCCAGCAGTTTTTATTGGGAGAACACTGAAGCTTTCTTT. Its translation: CASSFYWENTEAFF.

CDR3 bases: TGTGCCAGCAGCTTAGAGGGGCTTCAGCAGTACTTC. This encodes CASSLEGLQQYF. The chain recombines TRBV7-9 with TRBJ2-7; possibly TRBD1 for D (5 bases). This CDR3 is 12 amino acids long. With 1 base removed from V and 8 bases from J, the gap between germline ends came to 9 bases. Germline V gives CDR1 SEHNR, CDR2 FQNEAQ (reference sequence).

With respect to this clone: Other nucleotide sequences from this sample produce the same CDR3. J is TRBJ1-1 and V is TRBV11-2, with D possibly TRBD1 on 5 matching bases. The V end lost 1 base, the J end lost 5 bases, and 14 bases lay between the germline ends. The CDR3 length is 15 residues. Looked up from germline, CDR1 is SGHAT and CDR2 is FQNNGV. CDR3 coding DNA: TGTGCCAGCAGCTTAGTGAGGGGCGCTGGTACTGAAGCTTTCTTT. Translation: CASSLVRGAGTEAFF.

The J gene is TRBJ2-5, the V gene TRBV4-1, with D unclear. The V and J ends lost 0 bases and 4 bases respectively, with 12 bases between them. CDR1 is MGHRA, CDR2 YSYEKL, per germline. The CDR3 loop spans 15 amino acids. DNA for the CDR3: TGCGCCAGCAGCCAAGATTGGCTCCCCCCAGAGACCCAGTACTTC. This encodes CASSQDWLPPETQYF.

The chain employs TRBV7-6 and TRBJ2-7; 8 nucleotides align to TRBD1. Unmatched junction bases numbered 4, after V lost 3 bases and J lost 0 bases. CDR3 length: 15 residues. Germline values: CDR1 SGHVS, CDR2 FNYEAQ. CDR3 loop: CASSLRTGLSYEQYF. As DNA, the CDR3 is TGTGCCAGCAGCTTGAGGACAGGGCTCTCCTACGAGCAGTACTTC.

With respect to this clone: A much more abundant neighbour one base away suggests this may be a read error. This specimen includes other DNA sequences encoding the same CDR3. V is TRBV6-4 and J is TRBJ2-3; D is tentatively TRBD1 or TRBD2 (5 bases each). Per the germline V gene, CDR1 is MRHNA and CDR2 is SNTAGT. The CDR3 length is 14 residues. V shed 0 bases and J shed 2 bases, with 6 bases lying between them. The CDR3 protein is CASSDSGDTDTQYF. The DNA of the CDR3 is TGTGCCAGCAGTGACTCGGGGGACACAGATACGCAGTATTTT.

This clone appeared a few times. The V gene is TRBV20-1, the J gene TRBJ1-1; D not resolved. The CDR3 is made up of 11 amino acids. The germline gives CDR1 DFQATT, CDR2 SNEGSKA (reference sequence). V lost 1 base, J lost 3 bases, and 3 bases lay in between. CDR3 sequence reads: CSARAHTEAFF. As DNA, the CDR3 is TGCAGTGCTAGAGCTCACACTGAAGCTTTCTTT.

This CDR3 is CASSKGALAKNIQYF. The DNA of the CDR3 is TGTGCCAGCAGCAAAGGGGCGTTGGCCAAAAACATTCAGTACTTC. This chain connects TRBV21-1 to TRBJ2-4; TRBD1, as called in the table, went unchecked against the DNA. TRBV21-1 is shown as a pseudogene. This CDR3 contains 15 residues.

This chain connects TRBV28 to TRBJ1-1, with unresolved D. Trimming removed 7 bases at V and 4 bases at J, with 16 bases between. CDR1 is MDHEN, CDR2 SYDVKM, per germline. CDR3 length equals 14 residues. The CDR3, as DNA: TGTGCCAGCACTCCCCCCCCGGGTATCACTGAAGCTTTCTTT. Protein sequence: CASTPPPGITEAFF. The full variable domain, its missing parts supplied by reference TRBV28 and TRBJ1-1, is DVKVTQSSRYLVKRTGEKVFLECVQDMDHENMFWYRQDPGLGLRLIYFSYDVKMKEKGDIPEGYSVSREKKERFSLILESASTNQTSMYLCASTPPPGITEAFFGQGTRLTVV.

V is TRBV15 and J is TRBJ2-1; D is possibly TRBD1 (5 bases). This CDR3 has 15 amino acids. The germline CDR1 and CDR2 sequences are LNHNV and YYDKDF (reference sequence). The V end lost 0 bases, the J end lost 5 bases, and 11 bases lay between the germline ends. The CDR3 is CATSRDLAGNNEQFF. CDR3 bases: TGTGCCACCAGCAGAGATCTCGCAGGGAACAATGAGCAGTTCTTC.

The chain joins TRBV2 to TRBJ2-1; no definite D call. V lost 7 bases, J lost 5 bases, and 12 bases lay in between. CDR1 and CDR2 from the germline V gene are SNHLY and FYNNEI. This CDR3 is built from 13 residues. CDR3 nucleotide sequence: TGTGCCAGCAACCTGGAGATGGACAATGAGCAGTTCTTC. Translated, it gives CASNLEMDNEQFF. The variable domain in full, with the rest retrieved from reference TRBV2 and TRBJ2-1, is EPEVTQTPSHQVTQMGQEVILRCVPISNHLYFYWYRQILGQKVEFLVSFYNNEISEKSEIFDDQFSVERPDGSNFTLKIRSTKLEDSAMYFCASNLEMDNEQFFGPGTRLTVL.

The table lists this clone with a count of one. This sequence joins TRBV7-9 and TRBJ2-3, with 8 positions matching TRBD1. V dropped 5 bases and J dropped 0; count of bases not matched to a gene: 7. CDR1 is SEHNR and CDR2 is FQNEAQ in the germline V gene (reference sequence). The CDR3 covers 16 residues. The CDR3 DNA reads TGTGCCAGCAGCCACGGACAGGGACCTAGCACAGATACGCAGTATTTT. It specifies CASSHGQGPSTDTQYF.

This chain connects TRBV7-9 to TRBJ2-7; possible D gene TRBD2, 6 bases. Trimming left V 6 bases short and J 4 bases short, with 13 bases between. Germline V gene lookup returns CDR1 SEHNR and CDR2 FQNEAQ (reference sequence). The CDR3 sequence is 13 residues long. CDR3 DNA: TGTGCCAGCAGTTTCGGGACTCCGTACGAGCAGTACTTC. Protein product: CASSFGTPYEQYF.

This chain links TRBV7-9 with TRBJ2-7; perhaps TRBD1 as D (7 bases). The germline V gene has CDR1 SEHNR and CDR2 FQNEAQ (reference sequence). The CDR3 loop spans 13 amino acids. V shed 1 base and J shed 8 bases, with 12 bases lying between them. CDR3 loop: CASSLVPGGQQYF. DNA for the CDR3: TGTGCCAGCAGCTTAGTCCCAGGGGGGCAGCAGTACTTC. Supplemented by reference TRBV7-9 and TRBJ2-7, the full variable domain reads DTGVSQNPRHKITKRGQNVTFRCDPISEHNRLYWYRQTLGQGPEFLTYFQNEAQLEKSRLLSDRFSAERPKGSFSTLEIQRTEQGDSAMYLCASSLVPGGQQYFGPGTRLTVT.

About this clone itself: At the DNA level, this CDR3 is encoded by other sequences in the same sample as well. CDR3 protein: CASSSSGSYNEQFF. The DNA for the CDR3 is TGTGCCAGCAGCTCCAGCGGCTCCTACAATGAGCAGTTCTTC. V usage is TRBV5-4 and J usage is TRBJ2-1; possible D gene TRBD2, 5 bases. Germline values: CDR1 SGHNT, CDR2 YYREEE (reference sequence). Trimming cost V 3 bases and J 0 bases, with 7 bases left between them. The CDR3 loop spans 14 amino acids.

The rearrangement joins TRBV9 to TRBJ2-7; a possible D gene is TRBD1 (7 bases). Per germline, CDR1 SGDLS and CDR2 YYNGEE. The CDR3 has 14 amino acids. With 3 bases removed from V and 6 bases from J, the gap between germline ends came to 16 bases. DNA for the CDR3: TGTGCCAGCAGCGAGGGACAGCTGGAGGGCGAGCAGTACTTC. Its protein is CASSEGQLEGEQYF.